These T cell receptor beta chains were read from a single sample in a study of blood T cell repertoires in COVID-19. The protocol was immunoSEQ multiplex PCR, while the TCRdb copy is restricted to in-frame clones and leaves out a portion. Seen here are about 480,000 clones, 85% to 90% observed once, and the top ten hold about 2%. The sequenced material came from PBMCs or T cells enriched from blood (not recorded which). These receptors were obtained from a woman aged 40-49 years who had recovered from COVID-19. Both conserved end residues are part of each CDR3. The D gene is left open where the match is weak. Some rows mark clone size as missing; the rest say once, few, many or name a class of expanded clone.

j_gene	v_gene	abundance	d_gene	CDR3aa	CDR3nt
TRBJ1-1	TRBV5-5	NA	NA	CASSFSVSTEAFF	TGTGCCAGCAGCTTTTCGGTGTCCACTGAAGCTTTCTTT
TRBJ1-1	TRBV30	NA	TRBD1	CAWRPGQKVGF	TGTGCCTGGAGGCCGGGACAGAAGGTCGGATTT
TRBJ2-7	TRBV5-1	NA	TRBD2	CASSLGLAGVMVQEQYF	TGCGCCAGCAGCTTGGGACTAGCGGGAGTTATGGTTCAGGAGCAGTACTTC
TRBJ2-2	TRBV4-1	NA	NA	CASSQDGTGQRLTGELFF	TGCGCCAGCAGCCAAGACGGGACCGGACAGCGCCTTACCGGGGAGCTGTTTTTT
TRBJ1-1	TRBV10-2	NA	NA	CASSVDGRRNTEAFF	TGCGCCAGCAGTGTAGATGGCAGGCGGAACACTGAAGCTTTCTTT
TRBJ1-1	TRBV18	NA	NA	CASSIGGGNTEAFF	TGTGCCAGCTCAATCGGGGGGGGGAACACTGAAGCTTTCTTT
TRBJ2-1	TRBV11-2	few	NA	CASSRQVGYNEQFF	TGTGCCAGCAGCAGACAGGTCGGGTACAATGAGCAGTTCTTC
TRBJ2-1	TRBV30	NA	NA	CAWGYGTRRNEQFF	TGTGCCTGGGGCTACGGGACAAGAAGGAATGAGCAGTTCTTC
TRBJ2-3	TRBV24-1	NA	TRBD1	CATGPRVGTGGNTDTQYF	TGTGCCACCGGACCCAGGGTCGGGACAGGGGGAAACACAGATACGCAGTATTTT
TRBJ1-2	TRBV6-5	NA	TRBD1	CASSLRDRGRDGYTF	TGTGCCAGCAGCCTCCGGGACAGGGGGCGGGATGGCTACACCTTC
TRBJ1-1	TRBV5-6	NA	NA	CASSLVSSNTEAFF	TGTGCCAGCAGCTTGGTTTCGAGTAACACTGAAGCTTTCTTT
TRBJ2-7	TRBV4-1	NA	NA	CASSQDDSGYYEQYF	TGCGCCAGCAGCCAAGATGATAGCGGATACTACGAGCAGTACTTC
TRBJ2-1	TRBV4-3	NA	TRBD2	CASSQDSSGNNEQFF	TGCGCCAGCAGCCAAGATTCTAGCGGGAACAATGAGCAGTTCTTC
TRBJ1-6	TRBV30	NA	NA	CAWSVLQGSSPLHF	TGTGCCTGGAGTGTACTACAGGGAAGTTCACCCCTCCACTTT
TRBJ2-5	TRBV11-2	NA	TRBD2	CASSSPVGGWGQETQYF	TGTGCCAGCAGCTCGCCAGTCGGGGGGTGGGGACAAGAGACCCAGTACTTC
TRBJ1-1	TRBV7-2	NA	NA	CASSLGHPNTEAFF	TGTGCCAGCAGCTTGGGACACCCGAACACTGAAGCTTTCTTT
TRBJ2-4	TRBV4-2	NA	TRBD1	CASRHDRGKNIQYF	TGTGCCAGCAGACACGACAGGGGGAAAAACATTCAGTACTTC
TRBJ2-6	TRBV30	NA	TRBD1	CAWSPNDPRDRLPGANVLTF	TGTGCCTGGAGTCCGAATGACCCCCGGGACAGGTTACCTGGGGCCAACGTCCTGACTTTC
TRBJ2-7	TRBV21-1	NA	NA	CAKGSGIHPSGSYEQYF	TGTGCCAAGGGTAGCGGGATTCATCCCTCTGGCTCCTACGAGCAGTACTTC
TRBJ2-2	TRBV5-5	NA	NA	CASSSGQNTGELFF	TGTGCCAGCAGCTCGGGACAGAACACCGGGGAGCTGTTTTTT
TRBJ1-4	TRBV7-2	NA	NA	CASSFREEKLFF	TGTGCCAGCAGCTTCCGGGAAGAAAAACTGTTTTTT
TRBJ1-5	TRBV4-1	NA	NA	CASSQGSWPSNQPQHF	TGCGCCAGCAGCCAAGGGTCGTGGCCATCTAATCAGCCCCAGCATTTT
TRBJ2-5	TRBV7-6	NA	NA	CASSSDRLARDLQETQYF	TGTGCCAGCAGCTCAGACCGCCTAGCGAGGGATTTACAAGAGACCCAGTACTTC